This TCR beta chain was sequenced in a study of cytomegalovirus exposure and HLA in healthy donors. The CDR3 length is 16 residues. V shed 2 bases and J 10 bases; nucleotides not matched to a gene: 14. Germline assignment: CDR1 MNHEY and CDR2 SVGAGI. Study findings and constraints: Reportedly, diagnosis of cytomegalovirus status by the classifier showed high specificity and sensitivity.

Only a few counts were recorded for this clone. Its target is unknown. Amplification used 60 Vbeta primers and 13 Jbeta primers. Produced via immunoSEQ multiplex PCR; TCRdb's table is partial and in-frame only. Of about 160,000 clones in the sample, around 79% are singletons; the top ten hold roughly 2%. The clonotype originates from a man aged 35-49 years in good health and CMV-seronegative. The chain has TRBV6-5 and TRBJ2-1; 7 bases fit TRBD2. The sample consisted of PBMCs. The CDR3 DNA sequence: TGTGCCAGCAGTTACCTCCCCGGGAGGCCCTCGCAGGAGCAGTTCTTC. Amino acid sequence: CASSYLPGRPSQEQFF.